Described below is a single T cell receptor (beta chain) sequence and its context. Its target is unknown. The junction shows a germline mismatch at one end, possibly a read error. These data originate in a study of T cell repertoires in cytomegalovirus infection. Study as a whole: Used in the study were CMV epitopes, some recently identified and HLA-C-restricted, others well-studied and HLA-B-restricted. Public TCR beta signatures indicated both CMV infection and matching HLA type.

Study-wide results and limits: Carriers of CMV and the relevant HLA type were discriminated by public TCR beta frequency. The ex vivo response showed dominance by HLA-C-restricted CMV-specific TCR beta clonotypes.

From the reads, TCRdb called clonotypes with MiXCR, one entry per CDR3 protein. Altogether around 770,000 distinct CDR3 sequences are present, 29% being singletons, with the ten largest covering around 13%. This CDR3 has 21 residues. The germline CDR1 and CDR2 sequences are MNHNY and SVGAGI (reference sequence). This TCR was sampled from a human donor in good health (CMV status not recorded). Some clones in this sample may be carry-over from other donors' samples. Sequenced here: cultured CD8+ T cells from PBMCs, sampled from culture after CMV antigen stimulation. The chain employs TRBV6-6 and TRBJ2-1; TRBD2 matches 8 bases. CDR3 loop: CASSLYLLAENRESSHNEQFF. As DNA, the CDR3 is TGTGCCAGCAGCCTCTACCTACTAGCGGAGAACAGAGAAAGCTCCCACAATGAGCAGTTCTTC.